These 27 T cell receptor beta chains originate from one sample sequenced in a study of type 1 regulatory T cells. TCRdb analysed the reads with MiXCR anew, one entry per CDR3 protein. The profile shows about 60,000 distinct CDR3 sequences, about 50% of them singletons. These receptors are not linked to any known antigen. The sequenced sample consisted of cultured non-Tr1 T cells, either the whole culture or a sorted T cell fraction (not recorded which). These receptors were obtained from a human donor in good health.

The genes are TRBV7-9 and TRBJ2-2; D is uncertain. Trimming took off 4 bases at V and 6 bases at J, with 15 bases between the two ends. This CDR3 has 15 residues. Germline lookup yields CDR1 SEHNR and CDR2 FQNEAQ (reference sequence). The CDR3 sequence: CASSSLMRKAGELFF. The CDR3 DNA is TGTGCCAGCAGCTCCCTAATGAGGAAAGCCGGGGAGCTGTTTTTT.

In its sample, this clonotype was seen many times. The rearrangement links TRBV20-1 to TRBJ2-1; TRBD2 agrees at 13 bases. Germline CDR1 DFQATT, CDR2 SNEGSKA (reference sequence). The CDR3 has 17 residues. V lost 3 bases to trimming and J lost 0 bases; unmatched junction nucleotides: 5. CDR3 amino acids: CSASGTSGAPSYNEQFF. The CDR3 DNA sequence: TGCAGTGCTAGTGGGACTAGCGGGGCCCCCTCCTACAATGAGCAGTTCTTC.

The chain is built from TRBV20-1 and TRBJ2-1, with 9 bases lining up with TRBD2. Germline assignment: CDR1 DFQATT and CDR2 SNEGSKA (reference sequence). The J segment lost 3 bases and the V segment lost 3 bases, leaving 9 bases of the junction unmatched. The CDR3 sequence is 16 residues long. CDR3: CSARIIAGENYNEQFF. The CDR3 coding sequence is TGCAGTGCTAGGATAATAGCGGGGGAAAACTACAATGAGCAGTTCTTC.

The J gene is TRBJ2-3, the V gene TRBV18, with a possible D match to TRBD1 (6 bases). This CDR3 region has 15 residues. The ends were cut back, 2 bases at V and 5 bases at J, with 14 bases in the middle. CDR1 is KGHSH, CDR2 LQKENI, per germline. CDR3 in DNA: TGTGCCAGCTCACCAGGGAAATCAGGGGAAGATACGCAGTATTTT. Translated, it gives CASSPGKSGEDTQYF.

Comments on this clonotype: This may arise from a read error, as a much more abundant clone is one base away. This chain uses TRBV10-3 with TRBJ2-2, with D maybe TRBD2 (6 bases). CDR1 ENHRY and CDR2 SYGVKD come from the germline V gene. The CDR3 extends over 16 amino acids. CDR3 sequence reads: CAISERVSSNTGGLFF. DNA for the CDR3: TGTGCCATCAGTGAGAGGGTCTCATCGAACACCGGGGGGCTGTTTTTT.

This clonotype came up a few times. V is TRBV19 and J is TRBJ1-1, with TRBD1 identical over 7 bases. Germline lookup yields CDR1 LNHDA and CDR2 SQIVND (reference sequence). The CDR3 is made up of 13 amino acids. J was trimmed by 7 bases and V by 6 bases; bases with no gene match: 8. The CDR3 bases are TGTGCCAGTAGGACCACAGGGGTTGGTGAAGCTTTCTTT. Protein: CASRTTGVGEAFF.

This rearrangement joins TRBV7-2 to TRBJ2-7; 8 nucleotides match TRBD1. After removal of 1 base from V and 4 bases from J, the junction contained 6 bases not matched to a gene. The CDR3 has 15 residues. CDR1 SGHTA and CDR2 FQGNSA come from the germline V gene. CDR3 in DNA: TGTGCCAGCAGCTTAGTTCCCCAGGGGGCGTACGAGCAGTACTTC. As protein: CASSLVPQGAYEQYF.

V usage is TRBV11-2 and J usage is TRBJ2-1; possibly TRBD1 for D (6 bases). CDR1 is SGHAT and CDR2 is FQNNGV in the germline V gene. The CDR3 has 14 amino acids. The ends were cut back, 3 bases at V and 2 bases at J, with 8 bases in the middle. In DNA, the CDR3 is TGTGCCAGCAGCTTCCAGGGGACCTACAATGAGCAGTTCTTC. It yields the protein CASSFQGTYNEQFF.

This clonotype was found once. The rearrangement links TRBV20-1 to TRBJ2-3; TRBD2 matches at 8 bases. The V gene end was trimmed by 8 bases and the J gene end by 0 bases; junction bases not matched to a gene: 13. The CDR3 spans 16 residues. CDR1 and CDR2 from the germline V gene are DFQATT and SNEGSKA (reference sequence). The CDR3 DNA reads as TGCAGTTTGCTCCCGGCTAGCGGGCCTAGCACAGATACGCAGTATTTT. Its protein product is CSLLPASGPSTDTQYF.

The J gene is TRBJ1-1, the V gene TRBV30, with unresolved D. In germline, CDR1 is GTSNPN, CDR2 SVGIG (reference sequence). V lost 0 bases and J lost 2, with 7 bases in between. The CDR3 is made up of 13 amino acids. CDR3 region: CAWSVVGNTEAFF. CDR3 coding DNA: TGTGCCTGGAGTGTAGTCGGCAACACTGAAGCTTTCTTT.

V usage is TRBV7-9 and J usage is TRBJ1-2, with 9 bases aligning to TRBD1. Unmatched junction bases numbered 6, after V lost 2 bases and J lost 8 bases. The CDR3 is made up of 14 amino acids. Germline V CDR1 and CDR2: SEHNR, FQNEAQ (reference sequence). The CDR3 DNA reads TGTGCCAGCAGCTTATTGGGACAGGGAGACGGCTACACCTTC. This encodes CASSLLGQGDGYTF.

CDR3 nucleotides: TGTGCCAGCAGTGCCCACAGGGGGAACACTGAAGCTTTCTTT. Translation gives CASSAHRGNTEAFF. V usage is TRBV6-1 and J usage is TRBJ1-1; 7 bases match TRBD1. The CDR3 spans 14 residues. V lost 4 bases to trimming and J lost 1 base; unmatched junction nucleotides: 3. Germline CDR1 and CDR2: MNHNS and SASEGT.

The chain is built from TRBV12-3 or TRBV12-4 and TRBJ2-1, with D tentatively TRBD1 (5 bases). V was trimmed by 2 bases and J by 7 bases, leaving 9 bases between them. The CDR3 totals 13 residues. The CDR3: CASSLQAGNEQFF. The CDR3 DNA sequence: TGTGCCAGCAGTTTACAGGCAGGGAATGAGCAGTTCTTC.

The V and J genes are TRBV6-1 and TRBJ2-7, with 7 bases fitting TRBD2. Germline trimming cut 6 bases from V and 1 base from J; bases unmatched to any gene: 3. The V gene's germline CDR1 is MNHNS and CDR2 SASEGT. The CDR3 is 13 amino acids. This chain's CDR3 is CASRGLPSYEQYF. CDR3 DNA sequence: TGTGCCAGCAGGGGACTACCTTCCTACGAGCAGTACTTC.

This chain joins TRBV5-1 and TRBJ1-2; D is uncertain. V was cut by 1 base and J by 6 bases, with 16 bases left in between. Looked up from germline, CDR1 is SGHRS and CDR2 is YFSETQ. This CDR3 has 15 amino acids. CDR3 sequence reads: CASSLSPHGENGYTF. The CDR3 nucleotides read TGCGCCAGCAGCTTGTCCCCCCACGGCGAGAATGGCTACACCTTC.

The chain links TRBV29-1 to TRBJ2-7; a possible D gene is TRBD1 (6 bases). The V gene's germline CDR1 is SQVTM and CDR2 ANQGSEA. The V gene lost 6 bases and the J gene lost 4 bases, with 22 bases spanning the gap. The CDR3 consists of 15 residues. The CDR3 is CSVQATYRESYEQYF. In nucleotides, the CDR3 is TGCAGCGTCCAAGCCACTTACAGGGAATCGTACGAGCAGTACTTC.

This clonotype was counted a few times. The chain links TRBV3-2 to TRBJ1-4; the D call in the table, TRBD1, was not verified against the DNA. TRBV3-2 counts as a pseudogene. The CDR3 length is 18 residues. This CDR3 is CASSQDCWGRRANEKLFF. CDR3 DNA sequence: TGTGCCAGCAGCCAAGACTGCTGGGGGCGCCGGGCTAATGAAAAACTGTTTTTT.

The rearrangement joins TRBV5-5 to TRBJ2-3, with no clear D. Germline V CDR1 and CDR2: SGHKS, YYEKEE (reference sequence). The CDR3 totals 15 residues. V was trimmed by 3 bases and J by 4 bases, leaving 15 bases between them. CDR3 amino acids: CASSSGPSVADTQYF. For the CDR3, the DNA is TGTGCCAGCAGCTCCGGGCCCAGTGTAGCAGATACGCAGTATTTT.

This clonotype was counted only a few times. The rearrangement links TRBV4-3 to TRBJ1-2; TRBD1 matches 7 bases. Germline loops: CDR1 LGHNA, CDR2 YSLEER. This CDR3 is 15 amino acids long. Trimming cost V 0 bases and J 4 bases; bases outside gene matches: 5. The CDR3 sequence is CASSQEVAGGYGYTF. The CDR3 DNA reads TGCGCCAGCAGCCAAGAGGTAGCAGGGGGCTATGGCTACACCTTC.

The chain uses TRBV3-1 and TRBJ2-5; TRBD2 is a possible D gene (7 bases). The V end was cut by 2 bases, the J end by 4 bases, with 11 bases between. Germline lookup yields CDR1 LGHDT and CDR2 YNNKEL (reference sequence). This CDR3 is 14 amino acids long. The CDR3 region is CASSQLGGAETQYF. The CDR3 DNA follows: TGTGCCAGCAGCCAACTGGGGGGGGCAGAGACCCAGTACTTC.

This rearrangement joins TRBV28 to TRBJ2-5; the D gene is possibly TRBD1 (5 bases). V lost 8 bases and J lost 5, with 21 bases in between. Per the germline V gene, CDR1 is MDHEN and CDR2 is SYDVKM. The CDR3 sequence is 15 residues long. For the CDR3, the DNA is TGTGCCAGCGCCGCGGCAGGGCTGGGTGAGGAGACCCAGTACTTC. This gives the protein CASAAAGLGEETQYF.

The J gene is TRBJ2-1, the V gene TRBV12-3 or TRBV12-4; TRBD1 agrees at 10 bases. V gave up 6 bases and J gave up 2 bases; unmatched junction bases: 4. The CDR3 is made up of 15 amino acids. This CDR3 is CASSVGTGAYNEQFF. In DNA, the CDR3 is TGTGCCAGCAGCGTCGGGACAGGGGCCTACAATGAGCAGTTCTTC.

V and J are TRBV12-3 or TRBV12-4 and TRBJ2-7, with 7 bases lining up with TRBD1. Losses at the gene ends were 4 bases for V and 3 bases for J; bases not matched to a gene: 6. This CDR3 region has 14 residues. CDR3 coding DNA: TGTGCCAGCAGTTATGGGGGACAGCACTACGAGCAGTACTTC. Translating gives CASSYGGQHYEQYF.

The rearrangement joins TRBV19 to TRBJ2-1; D not resolved. Germline loops: CDR1 LNHDA, CDR2 SQIVND (reference sequence). The V gene lost 5 bases and the J gene lost 0 bases, with 14 bases spanning the gap. The CDR3 length is 16 residues. The CDR3 nucleotides read TGTGCCAGTAGTGCCCTCACTTTGGGCTCCTACAATGAGCAGTTCTTC. This sequence encodes CASSALTLGSYNEQFF. The whole variable domain, remainder taken from reference TRBV19 and TRBJ2-1, is DGGITQSPKYLFRKEGQNVTLSCEQNLNHDAMYWYRQDPGQGLRLIYYSQIVNDFQKGDIAEGYSVSREKKESFPLTVTSAQKNPTAFYLCASSALTLGSYNEQFFGPGTRLTVL.

The chain joins TRBV5-1 to TRBJ2-5, with TRBD1 as a possible D gene (6 bases). V shed 3 bases and J shed 5 bases, with 17 bases lying between them. Per germline, CDR1 SGHRS and CDR2 YFSETQ. This CDR3 comprises 15 residues. The CDR3 is CASSSFGQGWETQYF. CDR3 DNA: TGCGCCAGCAGCTCCTTCGGGCAGGGGTGGGAGACCCAGTACTTC. Combining the CDR3 with reference TRBV5-1 and TRBJ2-5 gives the whole variable domain KAGVTQTPRYLIKTRGQQVTLSCSPISGHRSVSWYQQTPGQGLQFLFEYFSETQRNKGNFPGRFSGRQFSNSRSEMNVSTLELGDSALYLCASSSFGQGWETQYFGPGTRLLVL.

The CDR3 protein is CASSPWGGGPTDTQYF. The CDR3 DNA sequence: TGTGCCAGCAGCCCCTGGGGCGGGGGCCCCACAGATACGCAGTATTTT. The chain is built from TRBV7-9 and TRBJ2-3; weak D call: TRBD2 (7 bases). Looked up from germline, CDR1 is SEHNR and CDR2 is FQNEAQ (reference sequence). The CDR3 consists of 16 residues. Trimming took off 5 bases at V and 2 bases at J, with 17 bases between the two ends.

This sequence joins TRBV7-9 and TRBJ2-1, with 8 nucleotides matching TRBD2. CDR3 length equals 16 residues. V gave up 4 bases and J gave up 6 bases; unmatched junction bases: 11. CDR1 is SEHNR, CDR2 FQNEAQ, per germline (reference sequence). The CDR3 DNA reads TGTGCCAGCAGCTCCCGTCCGGGGGGGCCGTTCAATGAGCAGTTCTTC. As protein: CASSSRPGGPFNEQFF.